This T cell receptor (beta chain) was identified during a study of blood T cell repertoires in COVID-19. Across the study: T cells, B-cell-depleted T cells, or PBMCs supplied cDNA or gDNA.

CDR3 length: 18 amino acids. Germline V gives CDR1 LGHNA, CDR2 YSLEER. V trimming: 0 bases; J trimming: 2 bases; junction bases outside the gene matches: 9. Per the original data handling: Using reference gene primer amplification, nucleated cell counts were estimated. Only in-frame clones appear in the TCRdb table, and some are missing; sequencing was by immunoSEQ multiplex PCR. The V and J calls and clone size come from that table; D and trimming were worked out from the DNA. The data show about 220,000 clones, around 80% seen once. The TCR comes from a woman in her sixties or seventies with acute or convalescent COVID-19. The J gene is TRBJ2-5, the V gene TRBV4-3; 10 nucleotides agree with TRBD2. The source material was peripheral blood. The CDR3 spells CASSQDYRLAGGQETQYF. CDR3 sequence (DNA): TGCGCCAGCAGCCAAGATTACCGCTTAGCGGGGGGACAAGAGACCCAGTACTTC.